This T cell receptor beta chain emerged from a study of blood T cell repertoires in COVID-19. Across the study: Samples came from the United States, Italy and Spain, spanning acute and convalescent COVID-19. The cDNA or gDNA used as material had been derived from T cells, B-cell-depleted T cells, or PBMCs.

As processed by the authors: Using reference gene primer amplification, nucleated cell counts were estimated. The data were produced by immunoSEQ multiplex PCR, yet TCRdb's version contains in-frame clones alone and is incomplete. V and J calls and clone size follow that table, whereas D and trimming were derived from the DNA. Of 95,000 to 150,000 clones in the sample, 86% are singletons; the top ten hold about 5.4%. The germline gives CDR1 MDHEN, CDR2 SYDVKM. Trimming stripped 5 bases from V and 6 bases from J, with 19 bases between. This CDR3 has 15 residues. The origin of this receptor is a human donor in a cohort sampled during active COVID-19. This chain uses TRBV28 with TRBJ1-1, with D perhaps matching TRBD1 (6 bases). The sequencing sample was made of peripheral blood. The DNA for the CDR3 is TGTGCCAGCAGTACCCCCGGGGGGGCGATGTCTGAAGCTTTCTTT. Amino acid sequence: CASSTPGGAMSEAFF.